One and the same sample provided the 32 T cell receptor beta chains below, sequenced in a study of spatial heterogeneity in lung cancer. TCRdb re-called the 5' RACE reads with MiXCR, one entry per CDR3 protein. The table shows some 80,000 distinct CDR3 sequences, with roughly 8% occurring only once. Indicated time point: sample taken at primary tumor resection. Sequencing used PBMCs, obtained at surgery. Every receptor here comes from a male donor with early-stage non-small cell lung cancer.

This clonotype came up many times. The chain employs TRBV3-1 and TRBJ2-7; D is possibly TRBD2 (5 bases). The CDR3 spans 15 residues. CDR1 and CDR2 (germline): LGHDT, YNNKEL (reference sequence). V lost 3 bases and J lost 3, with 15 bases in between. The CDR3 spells CASSQEGLSIYEQYF. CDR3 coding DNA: TGTGCCAGCAGCCAGGAAGGACTCTCTATCTACGAGCAGTACTTC.

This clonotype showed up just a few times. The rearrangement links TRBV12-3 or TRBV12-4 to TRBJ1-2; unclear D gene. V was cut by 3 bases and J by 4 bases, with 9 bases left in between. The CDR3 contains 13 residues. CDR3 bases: TGTGCCAGCAGTTTGTACCGAGTCTATGGCTACACCTTC. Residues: CASSLYRVYGYTF.

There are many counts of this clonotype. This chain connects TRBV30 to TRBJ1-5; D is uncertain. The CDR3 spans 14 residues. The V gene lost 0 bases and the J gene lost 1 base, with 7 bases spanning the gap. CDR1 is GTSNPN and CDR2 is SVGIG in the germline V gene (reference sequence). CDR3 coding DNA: TGTGCCTGGAGTGTGGGAGGCAGCAATCAGCCCCAGCATTTT. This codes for CAWSVGGSNQPQHF.

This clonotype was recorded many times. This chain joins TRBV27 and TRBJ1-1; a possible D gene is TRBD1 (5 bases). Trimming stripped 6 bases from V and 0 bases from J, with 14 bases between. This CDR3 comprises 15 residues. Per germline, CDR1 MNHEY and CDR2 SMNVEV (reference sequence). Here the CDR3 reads CASSRAGGMNTEAFF. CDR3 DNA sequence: TGTGCCAGCAGCAGGGCCGGGGGGATGAACACTGAAGCTTTCTTT.

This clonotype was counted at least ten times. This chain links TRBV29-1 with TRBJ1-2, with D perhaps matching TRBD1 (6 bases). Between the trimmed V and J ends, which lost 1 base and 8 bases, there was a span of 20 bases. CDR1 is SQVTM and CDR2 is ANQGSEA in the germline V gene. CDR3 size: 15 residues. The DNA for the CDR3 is TGCAGCGTTGAAGCCTCTTCCAGGGGATCTGGAGGCTACACCTTC. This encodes CSVEASSRGSGGYTF.

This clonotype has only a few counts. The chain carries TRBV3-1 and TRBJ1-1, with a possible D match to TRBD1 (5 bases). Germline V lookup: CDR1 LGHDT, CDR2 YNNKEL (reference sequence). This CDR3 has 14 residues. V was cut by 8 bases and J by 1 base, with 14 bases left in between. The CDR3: CASHPGRQNTEAFF. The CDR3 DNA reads TGTGCCAGCCATCCGGGACGGCAGAACACTGAAGCTTTCTTT.

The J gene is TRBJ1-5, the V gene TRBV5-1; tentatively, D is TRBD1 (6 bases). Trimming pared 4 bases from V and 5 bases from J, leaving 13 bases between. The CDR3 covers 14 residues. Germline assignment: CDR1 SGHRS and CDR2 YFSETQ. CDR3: CASSPEGGYQPQHF. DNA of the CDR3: TGCGCCAGCAGCCCCGAAGGGGGATATCAGCCCCAGCATTTT. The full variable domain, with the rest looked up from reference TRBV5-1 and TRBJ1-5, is KAGVTQTPRYLIKTRGQQVTLSCSPISGHRSVSWYQQTPGQGLQFLFEYFSETQRNKGNFPGRFSGRQFSNSRSEMNVSTLELGDSALYLCASSPEGGYQPQHFGDGTRLSIL.

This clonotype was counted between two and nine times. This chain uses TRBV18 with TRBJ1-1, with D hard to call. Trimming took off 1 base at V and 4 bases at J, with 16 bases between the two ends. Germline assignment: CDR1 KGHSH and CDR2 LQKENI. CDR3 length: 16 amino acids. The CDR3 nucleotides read TGTGCCAGCTCACCACAGGAGTTGGGTCTGAGCACTGAAGCTTTCTTT. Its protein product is CASSPQELGLSTEAFF.

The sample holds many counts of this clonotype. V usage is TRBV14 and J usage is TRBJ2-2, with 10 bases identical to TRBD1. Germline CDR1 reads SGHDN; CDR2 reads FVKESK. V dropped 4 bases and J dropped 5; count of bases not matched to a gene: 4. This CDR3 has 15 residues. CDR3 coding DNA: TGTGCCAGCAGCCGGGACAGGGGATGGACCGGGGAGCTGTTTTTT. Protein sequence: CASSRDRGWTGELFF.

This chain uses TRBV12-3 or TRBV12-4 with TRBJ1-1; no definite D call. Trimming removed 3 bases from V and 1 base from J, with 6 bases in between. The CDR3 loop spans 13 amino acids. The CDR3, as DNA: TGTGCCAGCAGTTTGTGGCAGAACACTGAAGCTTTCTTT. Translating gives CASSLWQNTEAFF.

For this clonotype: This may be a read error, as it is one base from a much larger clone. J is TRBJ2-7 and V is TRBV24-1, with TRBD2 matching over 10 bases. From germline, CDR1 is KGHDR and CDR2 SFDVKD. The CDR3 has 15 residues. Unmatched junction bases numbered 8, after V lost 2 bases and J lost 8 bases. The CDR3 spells CATSDWLAGENKQYF. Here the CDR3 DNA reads TGTGCCACCAGTGATTGGCTAGCGGGAGAGAACAAGCAGTACTTC.

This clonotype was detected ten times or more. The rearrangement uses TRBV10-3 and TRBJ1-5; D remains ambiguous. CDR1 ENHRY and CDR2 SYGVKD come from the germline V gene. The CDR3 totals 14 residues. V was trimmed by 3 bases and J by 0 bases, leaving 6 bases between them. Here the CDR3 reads CAISDRNSNQPQHF. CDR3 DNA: TGTGCCATCAGTGACAGAAATAGCAATCAGCCCCAGCATTTT.

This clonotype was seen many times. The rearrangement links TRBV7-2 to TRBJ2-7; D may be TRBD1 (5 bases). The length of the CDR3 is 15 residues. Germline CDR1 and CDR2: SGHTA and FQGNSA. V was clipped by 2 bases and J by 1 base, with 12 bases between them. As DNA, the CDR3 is TGTGCCAGCAGCTTACAGGTCGACAGATCCTACGAGCAGTACTTC. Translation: CASSLQVDRSYEQYF. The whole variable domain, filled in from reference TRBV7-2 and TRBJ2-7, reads GAGVSQSPSNKVTEKGKDVELRCDPISGHTALYWYRQSLGQGLEFLIYFQGNSAPDKSGLPSDRFSAERTGGSVSTLTIQRTQQEDSAVYLCASSLQVDRSYEQYFGPGTRLTVT.

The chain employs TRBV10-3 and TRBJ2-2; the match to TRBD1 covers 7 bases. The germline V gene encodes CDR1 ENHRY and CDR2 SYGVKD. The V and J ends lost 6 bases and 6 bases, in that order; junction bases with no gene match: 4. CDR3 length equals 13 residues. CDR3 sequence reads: CAIRDRWPGELFF. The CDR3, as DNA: TGTGCCATCAGGGACAGGTGGCCCGGGGAGCTGTTTTTT.

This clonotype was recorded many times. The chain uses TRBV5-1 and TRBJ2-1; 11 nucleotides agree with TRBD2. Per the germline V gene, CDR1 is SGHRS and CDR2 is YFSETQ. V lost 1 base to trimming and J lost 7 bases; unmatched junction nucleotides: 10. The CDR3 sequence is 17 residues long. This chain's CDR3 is CASSLLASGRWRNEQFF. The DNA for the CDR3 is TGCGCCAGCAGCTTGTTGGCTAGCGGGAGGTGGCGGAATGAGCAGTTCTTC.

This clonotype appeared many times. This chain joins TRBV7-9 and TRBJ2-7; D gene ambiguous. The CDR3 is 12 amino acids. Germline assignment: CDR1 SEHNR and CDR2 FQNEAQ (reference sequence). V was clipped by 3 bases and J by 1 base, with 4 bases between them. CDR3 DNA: TGTGCCAGCAGCTTTGGATCCTACGAGCAGTACTTC. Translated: CASSFGSYEQYF.

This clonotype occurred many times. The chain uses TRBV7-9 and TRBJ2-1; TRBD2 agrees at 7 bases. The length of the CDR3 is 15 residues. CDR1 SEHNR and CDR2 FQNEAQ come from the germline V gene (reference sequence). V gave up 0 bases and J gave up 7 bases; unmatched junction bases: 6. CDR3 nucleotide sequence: TGTGCCAGCAGCTTAGCGGGAGGGCCTTGGAATGAGCAGTTCTTC. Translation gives CASSLAGGPWNEQFF. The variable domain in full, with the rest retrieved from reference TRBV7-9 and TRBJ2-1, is DTGVSQNPRHKITKRGQNVTFRCDPISEHNRLYWYRQTLGQGPEFLTYFQNEAQLEKSRLLSDRFSAERPKGSFSTLEIQRTEQGDSAMYLCASSLAGGPWNEQFFGPGTRLTVL.

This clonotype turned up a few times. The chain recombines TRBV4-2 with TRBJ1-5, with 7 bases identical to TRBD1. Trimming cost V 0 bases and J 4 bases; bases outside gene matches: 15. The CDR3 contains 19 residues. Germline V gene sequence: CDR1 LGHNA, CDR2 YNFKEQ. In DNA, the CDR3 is TGTGCCAGCAGCCAAGATATCCTCCCCCGAACAGGGGAAAATCAGCCCCAGCATTTT. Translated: CASSQDILPRTGENQPQHF.

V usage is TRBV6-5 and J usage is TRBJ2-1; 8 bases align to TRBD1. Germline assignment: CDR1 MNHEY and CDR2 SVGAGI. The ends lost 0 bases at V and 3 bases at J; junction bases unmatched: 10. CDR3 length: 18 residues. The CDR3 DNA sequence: TGTGCCAGCAGTTACTCATTCCTACAGGGGGACAACTACAATGAGCAGTTCTTC. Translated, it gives CASSYSFLQGDNYNEQFF.

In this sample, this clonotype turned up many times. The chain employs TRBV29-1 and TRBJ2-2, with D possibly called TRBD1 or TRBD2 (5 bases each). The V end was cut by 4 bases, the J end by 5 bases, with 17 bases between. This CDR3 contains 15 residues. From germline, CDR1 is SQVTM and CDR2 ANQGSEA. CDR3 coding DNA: TGCAGCGTTGTAATGGGACCGACGGGTACCGGGGAGCTGTTTTTT. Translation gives CSVVMGPTGTGELFF.

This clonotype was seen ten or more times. The CDR3 DNA follows: TGTGCCAGCAGCTCGATGGACTTGCCCCAGCATTTT. Translating gives CASSSMDLPQHF. The chain uses TRBV5-6 and TRBJ1-5; D uncertain. Trimming left V 3 bases short and J 9 bases short, with 10 bases between. CDR1 is SGHDT, CDR2 YYEEEE, per germline. CDR3 length: 12 amino acids.

The CDR3 region is CASSQDRSGQTTNEKLFF. The DNA for the CDR3 is TGTGCCAGCAGCCAAGACCGATCCGGACAGACAACTAATGAAAAACTGTTTTTT. The rearrangement uses TRBV4-2 and TRBJ1-4, with D possibly TRBD1 on 6 matching bases. This CDR3 has 18 amino acids. Trimming removed 0 bases at V and 0 bases at J, with 14 bases between. The V gene's germline CDR1 is LGHNA and CDR2 YNFKEQ.

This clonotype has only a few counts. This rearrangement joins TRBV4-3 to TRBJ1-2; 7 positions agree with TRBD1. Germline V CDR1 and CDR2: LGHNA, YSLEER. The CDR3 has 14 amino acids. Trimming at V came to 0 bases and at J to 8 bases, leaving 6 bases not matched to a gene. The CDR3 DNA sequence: TGCGCCAGCAGCCAAGATCGGCGAGGGGGCGGCTACACCTTC. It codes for CASSQDRRGGGYTF.

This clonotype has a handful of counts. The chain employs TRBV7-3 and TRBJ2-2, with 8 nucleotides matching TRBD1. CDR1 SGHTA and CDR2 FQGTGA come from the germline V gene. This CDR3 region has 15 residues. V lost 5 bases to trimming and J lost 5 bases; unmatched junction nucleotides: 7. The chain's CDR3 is CASSPPTGVTGELFF. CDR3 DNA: TGTGCCAGCAGCCCCCCGACAGGGGTTACCGGGGAGCTGTTTTTT.

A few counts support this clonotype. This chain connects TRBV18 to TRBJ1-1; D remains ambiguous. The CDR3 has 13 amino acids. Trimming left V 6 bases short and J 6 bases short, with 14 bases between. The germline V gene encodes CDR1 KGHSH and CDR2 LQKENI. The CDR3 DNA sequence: TGTGCCAGCTCCCCTTTCAGAAGGGCTGAAGCTTTCTTT. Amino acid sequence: CASSPFRRAEAFF. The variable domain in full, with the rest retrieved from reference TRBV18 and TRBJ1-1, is NAGVMQNPRHLVRRRGQEARLRCSPMKGHSHVYWYRQLPEEGLKFMVYLQKENIIDESGMPKERFSAEFPKEGPSILRIQQVVRGDSAAYFCASSPFRRAEAFFGQGTRLTVV.

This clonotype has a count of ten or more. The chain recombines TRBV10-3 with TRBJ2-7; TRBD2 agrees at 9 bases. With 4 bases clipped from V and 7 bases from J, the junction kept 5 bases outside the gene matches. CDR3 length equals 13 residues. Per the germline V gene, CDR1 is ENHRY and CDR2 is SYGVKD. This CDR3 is CAISGREGREQYF. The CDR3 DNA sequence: TGTGCCATCAGTGGGCGGGAGGGCCGAGAGCAGTACTTC.

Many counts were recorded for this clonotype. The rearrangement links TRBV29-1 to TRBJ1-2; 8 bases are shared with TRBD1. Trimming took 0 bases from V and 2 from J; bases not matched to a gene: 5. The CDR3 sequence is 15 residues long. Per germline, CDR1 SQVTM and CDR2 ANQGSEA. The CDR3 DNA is TGCAGCGTTGAAGATCGGAACAGGGGGAACTATGGCTACACCTTC. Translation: CSVEDRNRGNYGYTF. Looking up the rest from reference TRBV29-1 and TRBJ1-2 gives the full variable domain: SAVISQKPSRDICQRGTSLTIQCQVDSQVTMMFWYRQQPGQSLTLIATANQGSEATYESGFVIDKFPISRPNLTFSTLTVSNMSPEDSSIYLCSVEDRNRGNYGYTFGSGTRLTVV.

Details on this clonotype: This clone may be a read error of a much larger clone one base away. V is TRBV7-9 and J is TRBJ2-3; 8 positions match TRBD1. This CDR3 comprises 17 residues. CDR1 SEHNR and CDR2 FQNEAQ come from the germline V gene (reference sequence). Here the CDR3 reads CANSPRTGPMGADTQYF. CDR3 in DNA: TGTGCCAACAGCCCGCGGACAGGGCCTATGGGGGCAGATACGCAGTATTTT.

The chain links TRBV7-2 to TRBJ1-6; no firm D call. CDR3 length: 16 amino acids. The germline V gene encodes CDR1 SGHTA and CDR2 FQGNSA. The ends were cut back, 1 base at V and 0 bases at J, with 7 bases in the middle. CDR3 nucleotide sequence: TGTGCCAGCAGCTTAGATCCGGGCTCCTATAATTCACCCCTCCACTTT. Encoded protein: CASSLDPGSYNSPLHF.

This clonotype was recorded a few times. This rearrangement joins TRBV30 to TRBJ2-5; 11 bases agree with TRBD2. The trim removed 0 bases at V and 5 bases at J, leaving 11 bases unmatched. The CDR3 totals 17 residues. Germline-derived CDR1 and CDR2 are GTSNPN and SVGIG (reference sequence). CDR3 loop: CAWSVPASGRRGETQYF. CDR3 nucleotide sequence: TGTGCCTGGAGTGTACCGGCTAGCGGGAGGCGTGGGGAGACCCAGTACTTC.

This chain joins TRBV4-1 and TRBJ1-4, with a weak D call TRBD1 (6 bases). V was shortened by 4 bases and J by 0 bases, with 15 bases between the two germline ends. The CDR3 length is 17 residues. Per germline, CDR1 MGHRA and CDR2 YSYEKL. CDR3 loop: CASSRLTGASTNEKLFF. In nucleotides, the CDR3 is TGCGCCAGCAGCCGCCTAACGGGGGCTTCAACTAATGAAAAACTGTTTTTT.

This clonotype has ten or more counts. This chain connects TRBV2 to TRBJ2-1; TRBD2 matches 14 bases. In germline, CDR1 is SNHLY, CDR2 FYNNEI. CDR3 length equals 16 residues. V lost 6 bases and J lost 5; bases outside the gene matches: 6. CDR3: CASRAGLAGADNEQFF. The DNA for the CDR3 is TGTGCCAGCAGGGCGGGACTAGCGGGAGCGGACAATGAGCAGTTCTTC.